This entry is about one TCR beta chain. Its antigen is as yet unknown. This table comes from immunoSEQ multiplex PCR, and its TCRdb copy is limited to in-frame clones, with some not included. The table includes some 180,000 clones, roughly 93% detected once. The entry originates in a study of T cell responses to AZD1222 COVID-19 vaccine. The CDR3 is 14 amino acids. The germline CDR1 and CDR2 sequences are SGHRS and YFSETQ. Between the trimmed V and J ends, which lost 0 bases and 3 bases, there was a span of 9 bases. Study results and limitations: White British ancestry dominated among donors, who included more females, and clonal diversity was possibly underestimated. At baseline, just five to seven AZD1222 recipients tested seropositive. Distributed over spike, vaccine-associated CD4 TCRs predominated at 160-218 and 743-854. A reported finding is that nearly half of spike-specific TCRs target unmutated variant regions.

The origin of this receptor is an adult who received the MenACWY meningococcal vaccine as a control. This rearrangement joins TRBV5-1 to TRBJ2-5, with a tentative D call TRBD2 (6 bases). Material: peripheral blood, obtained 28 days after the second dose of the MenACWY control vaccine. CDR3 amino acids: CASSLASVKETQYF. The CDR3 coding sequence is TGCGCCAGCAGCTTGGCTAGCGTCAAAGAGACCCAGTACTTC.